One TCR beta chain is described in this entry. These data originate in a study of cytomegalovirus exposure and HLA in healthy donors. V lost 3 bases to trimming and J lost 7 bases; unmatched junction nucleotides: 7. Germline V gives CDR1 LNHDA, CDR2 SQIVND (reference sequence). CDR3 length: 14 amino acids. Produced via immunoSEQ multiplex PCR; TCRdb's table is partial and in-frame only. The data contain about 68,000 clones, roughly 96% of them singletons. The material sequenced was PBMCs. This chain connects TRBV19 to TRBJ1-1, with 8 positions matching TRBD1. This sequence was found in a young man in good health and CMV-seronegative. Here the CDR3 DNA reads TGTGCCAGTAGTATCCAGGGGGCTAGAGGTGAAGCTTTCTTT. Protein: CASSIQGARGEAFF. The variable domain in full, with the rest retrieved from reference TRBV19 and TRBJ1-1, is DGGITQSPKYLFRKEGQNVTLSCEQNLNHDAMYWYRQDPGQGLRLIYYSQIVNDFQKGDIAEGYSVSREKKESFPLTVTSAQKNPTAFYLCASSIQGARGEAFFGQGTRLTVV.